One T cell receptor beta chain is described in this entry. This record comes from a study of OX40 agonist ivuxolimab in advanced cancers. About the research overall: Two cutaneous melanoma patients and one hepatocellular carcinoma patient, three in all, had partial responses.

Autoimmune disease history or systemic immunosuppression led to patients being barred. Libraries were prepared by immunoSEQ multiplex PCR; TCRdb keeps only in-frame clonotypes and omits some of them. The repertoire holds tens of thousands of clones, with roughly nine tenths as singletons. Trimming took off 1 base at V and 4 bases at J, with 20 bases between the two ends. Germline-derived CDR1 and CDR2 are SGHAT and FQNNGV. CDR3 length: 18 residues. This clonotype was obtained from an adult with an advanced solid tumor such as melanoma, head and neck, liver or kidney cancer. J is TRBJ2-1 and V is TRBV11-2; D ambiguous. The source was CD4+ or CD8+ T cells sorted from blood, collected in a trial of the OX40 agonist ivuxolimab. Written as DNA, the CDR3 is TGTGCCAGCAGCTTAGGGCACTCTAGTTATACATCATACAATGAGCAGTTCTTC. Translation gives CASSLGHSSYTSYNEQFF.